These T cell receptor beta chains were read from a single sample in a study of cytomegalovirus exposure and HLA in healthy donors. TCRdb's copy holds only in-frame clones and misses some; the assay was immunoSEQ multiplex PCR. The table includes about 130,000 clones, about 66% detected once. Specimen: PBMCs. The receptors derive from a human donor in good health. Each CDR3 is given with its conserved first and last residue. D genes are given only for firm matches. Clone size is shown for a subset of rows, as once, few, many or a class of expanded clone.

v_call	j_call	clone_size	cdr3_length	d_call	cdr3_nt	cdr3_aa
TRBV27	TRBJ1-1	NA	15	NA	TGTGCCAGCAGTTACCGGTGGCAACGGGATACTGAAGCTTTCTTT	CASSYRWQRDTEAFF
TRBV28	TRBJ2-7	NA	15	NA	TGTGCCAGCAGCAGCGGTGACCCTAGCTCCTACGAGCAGTACTTC	CASSSGDPSSYEQYF
TRBV2	TRBJ1-1	once	14	NA	TGTGCCAGCAGTGAAGATAACAAGAACACTGAAGCTTTCTTT	CASSEDNKNTEAFF
TRBV7-8	TRBJ1-1	few	12	TRBD1	TGTGCCAGCAGCGCAAGGACAGGAAGAGCTTTCTTT	CASSARTGRAFF
TRBV7-2	TRBJ1-2	few	14	TRBD1	TGTGCCAGCAGCGACAGGGGCTGGGCTGGAGGCTACACCTTC	CASSDRGWAGGYTF
TRBV9	TRBJ1-1	few	15	NA	TGTGCCAGCAGCGTAGAGTCAGCTCCACGGGCTGAAGCTTTCTTT	CASSVESAPRAEAFF
TRBV7-6	TRBJ2-1	NA	16	NA	TGTGCCAGCAGCTCGGGGAGGCGGGCCCGGGGGAATGAGCAGTTCTTC	CASSSGRRARGNEQFF
TRBV6-1	TRBJ2-7	few	12	NA	TGTGCCAGCAGTCAAAATTCCTACGAGCAGTACTTC	CASSQNSYEQYF
TRBV5-1	TRBJ2-3	few	18	TRBD2	TGCGCCAGCAGCTTCGGGACTAGCGGGAGCTTGCGCACAGATACGCAGTATTTT	CASSFGTSGSLRTDTQYF
TRBV7-9	TRBJ2-7	few	15	NA	TGTGCCAGCAGCTCCGGAGGCCTTGGCTCCTACGAGCAGTACTTC	CASSSGGLGSYEQYF
TRBV9	TRBJ2-3	NA	15	NA	TGTGCCAGCAGCGTAAATAGCGAAAGCACAGATACGCAGTATTTT	CASSVNSESTDTQYF
TRBV2	TRBJ2-5	NA	14	TRBD2	TGTGCCAGCTTTAGCGGGTCGAGTCTGGAGACCCAGTACTTC	CASFSGSSLETQYF
TRBV19	TRBJ2-1	few	14	TRBD2	TGTGCCAGTAGGGCGGGAGGGCTCTACAATGAGCAGTTCTTC	CASRAGGLYNEQFF
TRBV14	TRBJ2-7	once	11	NA	TGTGCCAGCAGCCAGGGGGCCGGGCAGTACTTC	CASSQGAGQYF
TRBV6-5	TRBJ1-1	NA	16	NA	TGTGCCAGCAGTTACTCGGGGCGGGCGGGGGTCGATGAAGCTTTCTTT	CASSYSGRAGVDEAFF
TRBV28	TRBJ1-2	NA	15	NA	TGTGCCAGCAGTTTATTCCTCGGAGTTTCGGGTGGCTACACCTTC	CASSLFLGVSGGYTF
TRBV11-2	TRBJ2-4	NA	18	NA	TGTGCCAGCAGCTTAAGGACTACGGGGCCGTTAGCCAAAAACATTCAGTACTTC	CASSLRTTGPLAKNIQYF
TRBV9	TRBJ1-4	few	14	NA	TGTGCCAGCAGCGTGAGGGGGTTAGGCGAAAAACTGTTTTTT	CASSVRGLGEKLFF
TRBV27	TRBJ2-7	NA	14	NA	TGTGCCAGCACCCCCGATCCGCAGGGGATTGAGCAGTACTTC	CASTPDPQGIEQYF
TRBV28	TRBJ2-1	once	14	NA	TGTGCCAGCAGTTTAAGGTCTTACGACGGGAAGCAGTTCTTC	CASSLRSYDGKQFF
TRBV18	TRBJ1-4	NA	16	NA	TGTGCCAGCTCACCCGACAGTTTAGCAACTAATGAAAAACTGTTTTTT	CASSPDSLATNEKLFF
TRBV7-9	TRBJ2-5	once	12	NA	TGTGCCAGTGCCCGGAGCTCAGAGACCCAGTACTTC	CASARSSETQYF
TRBV9	TRBJ2-1	once	13	TRBD1	TGTGCCAGCAGCCCAGGGACAGCTAATGAGCAGTTCTTC	CASSPGTANEQFF
TRBV18	TRBJ1-2	NA	14	NA	TGTGCCAGCTCACGAGAGGGAGCTAACTATGGCTACACCTTC	CASSREGANYGYTF
TRBV5-1	TRBJ1-4	NA	15	NA	TGCGCCAGCAGCTTGGCGGGGACCGGGGGTGAAAAACTGTTTTTT	CASSLAGTGGEKLFF
TRBV28	TRBJ2-7	NA	14	TRBD2	TGTGCCAGCAGGGGTAGCGGGAGGAGGGGCGAGCAGTACTTC	CASRGSGRRGEQYF
TRBV6-1	TRBJ1-2	NA	13	NA	TGTGCCAGCAGTGTAGGTACGGGCTATGGCTACACCTTC	CASSVGTGYGYTF
TRBV11-2	TRBJ2-2	NA	16	TRBD1	TGTGCCAGCACCAATATCGGACAGGGGGCAGGCGGGGAGCTGTTTTTT	CASTNIGQGAGGELFF
TRBV2	TRBJ1-5	NA	12	NA	TGTGCCAGCAGCGCCACTAATCAGCCCCAGCATTTT	CASSATNQPQHF
TRBV25-1	TRBJ1-1	NA	14	NA	TGTGCCAGCAGTGGTCGAACAGGGCGCACTGAAGCTTTCTTT	CASSGRTGRTEAFF
TRBV11-2	TRBJ1-2	few	14	NA	TGTGCCAGCAGCTCCCCCCGGGGGGCGGGTGGCTACACCTTC	CASSSPRGAGGYTF
TRBV19	TRBJ2-5	NA	19	TRBD1	TGTGCCAGTAGTATTCGACAGGGACCATCCCAGACTGGGAAAGAGACCCAGTACTTC	CASSIRQGPSQTGKETQYF
TRBV25-1	TRBJ2-2	NA	15	NA	TGTGCCAGCAGTGAATCCGGGAGTTTGGCCGGGGAGCTGTTTTTT	CASSESGSLAGELFF
TRBV25-1	TRBJ2-1	NA	16	TRBD2	TGTGCCACCAACCCCGGGTCTAGCGGGAGATTAGATGAGCAGTTCTTC	CATNPGSSGRLDEQFF
TRBV15	TRBJ2-1	once	16	TRBD1	TGTGCCACCAGCAAGACCGGGACAGGATCCTACAATGAGCAGTTCTTC	CATSKTGTGSYNEQFF
TRBV27	TRBJ2-3	NA	13	TRBD2	TGTGCCAGCAGTACCCTAGCGGGAGATACGCAGTATTTT	CASSTLAGDTQYF
TRBV5-1	TRBJ2-3	NA	14	NA	TGCGCCAGCAGCTTGATGCGGAGCACAGATACGCAGTATTTT	CASSLMRSTDTQYF
TRBV27	TRBJ1-5	NA	20	NA	TGTGCCAGCAGTACTGTCTGGACGCCGGGAGGCGTGAATAGCAATCAGCCCCAGCATTTT	CASSTVWTPGGVNSNQPQHF
TRBV2	TRBJ2-2	NA	15	NA	TGTGCCAGCACGTGGACAGAGGATAACACCGGGGAGCTGTTTTTT	CASTWTEDNTGELFF
TRBV10-3	TRBJ2-5	NA	14	NA	TGTGCCATCAGTGAGTCGGGGGGTCAAGAGACCCAGTACTTC	CAISESGGQETQYF
TRBV2	TRBJ2-4	NA	14	NA	TGTGCCAGCAGTGCCGGGGCCTCCCGGGGGATTCAGTACTTC	CASSAGASRGIQYF
TRBV18	TRBJ1-5	few	14	TRBD1	TGTGCCAGCTCACCAAGGGACAGTTATCAGCCCCAGCATTTT	CASSPRDSYQPQHF